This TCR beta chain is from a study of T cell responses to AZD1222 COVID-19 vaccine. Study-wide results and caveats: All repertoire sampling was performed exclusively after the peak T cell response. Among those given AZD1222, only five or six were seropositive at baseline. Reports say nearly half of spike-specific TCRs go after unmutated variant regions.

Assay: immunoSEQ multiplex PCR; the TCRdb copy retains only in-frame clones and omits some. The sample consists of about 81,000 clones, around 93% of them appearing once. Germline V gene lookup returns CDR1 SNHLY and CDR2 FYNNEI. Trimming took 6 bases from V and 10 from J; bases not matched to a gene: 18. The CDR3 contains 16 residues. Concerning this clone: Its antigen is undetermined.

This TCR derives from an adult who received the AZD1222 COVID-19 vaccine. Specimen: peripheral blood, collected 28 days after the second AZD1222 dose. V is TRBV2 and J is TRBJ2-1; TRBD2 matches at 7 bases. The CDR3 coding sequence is TGTGCCAGCAGAGCGGCTGGCGGGAGTCCACAATACGAGCAGTTCTTC. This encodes CASRAAGGSPQYEQFF.